This T cell receptor (beta chain) was documented in a study of T cell changes during pregnancy in multiple sclerosis. Sequencing used immunoSEQ multiplex PCR; TCRdb keeps in-frame clones, though not all of them. Of tens of thousands of clones in the sample, about 91% were seen once. Per the germline V gene, CDR1 is LNHDA and CDR2 is SQIVND (reference sequence). V lost 4 bases to trimming and J lost 5 bases; unmatched junction nucleotides: 5. The CDR3 has 14 amino acids. Sequenced material: CD4+ T cells from peripheral blood mononuclear cells, taken in the third trimester of pregnancy. V gene TRBV19 combines with J gene TRBJ2-5, with 9 bases matching TRBD2. The TCR comes from a female donor in good health, enrolled as a control in a pregnancy study. For the CDR3, the DNA is TGTGCCAGTAGTAGTAGCGGGGGACCGGAGACCCAGTACTTC. Its translation: CASSSSGGPETQYF.